The next 18 T cell receptor beta chains were all read from a single sample in a study of blood T cell repertoires in COVID-19. Sequenced by immunoSEQ multiplex PCR; TCRdb stores in-frame clones only, minus some. The sample lists roughly 200,000 clones, 75% to 85% occurring once. Material for sequencing was peripheral blood. These receptors all stem from an elderly woman with COVID-19, enrolled during active disease.

This clone has a handful of counts. CDR3 in DNA: TGTGCCAGCGGGCATCAGGGGACTCAGCCCCAGCATTTT. Its protein product is CASGHQGTQPQHF. This chain connects TRBV6-5 to TRBJ1-5, with TRBD1 as a possible D gene (6 bases). The V gene lost 8 bases and the J gene lost 6 bases, with 14 bases spanning the gap. Germline V gene data show CDR1 as MNHEY and CDR2 as SVGAGI. The CDR3 sequence is 13 residues long.

This chain links TRBV4-2 with TRBJ2-7; 7 positions match TRBD1. This CDR3 region has 15 residues. Germline V gene sequence: CDR1 LGHNA, CDR2 YNFKEQ. V shed 1 base and J 0 bases; nucleotides not matched to a gene: 3. The CDR3 here is CASSQAWDSSYEQYF. For the CDR3, the DNA is TGTGCCAGCAGCCAAGCCTGGGACAGCTCCTACGAGCAGTACTTC.

This sequence joins TRBV21-1 and TRBJ2-6; no DNA check was done on the table's D call, TRBD1. TRBV21-1 is a pseudogene segment. The length of the CDR3 is 18 residues. The CDR3 DNA reads as TGTGCCAGCAGCCTTCTGCGGGACAGGGTTGCTGGGGCCAACGTCCTGACTTTC. Its protein product is CASSLLRDRVAGANVLTF.

This chain uses TRBV7-2 with TRBJ1-2, with 8 bases aligning to TRBD1. The germline V gene encodes CDR1 SGHTA and CDR2 FQGNSA. The CDR3 runs to 15 residues. V lost 5 bases and J lost 7; bases outside the gene matches: 12. In nucleotides, the CDR3 is TGTGCCAGCAGCCAAATCGCCGGACAGGGTGTTGGCTACACCTTC. As protein: CASSQIAGQGVGYTF.

The V call is TRBV7-3, the J call TRBJ2-1, with TRBD2 matching over 11 bases. CDR1 and CDR2 (germline): SGHTA, FQGTGA. This CDR3 region has 18 residues. J was trimmed by 9 bases and V by 5 bases; bases with no gene match: 18. The CDR3 spells CASSTRPPLAGGESEQFF. Here the CDR3 DNA reads TGTGCCAGCAGCACACGCCCCCCGCTAGCGGGAGGTGAGAGTGAGCAGTTCTTC.

This chain uses TRBV11-2 with TRBJ2-1; D is undetermined. Germline loops: CDR1 SGHAT, CDR2 FQNNGV. This CDR3 comprises 12 residues. Between the trimmed V and J ends, which lost 2 bases and 9 bases, there was a span of 8 bases. The CDR3 sequence: CASSLISREQFF. The CDR3 bases are TGTGCCAGCAGCTTAATTTCGCGTGAGCAGTTCTTC.

V gene TRBV4-2 combines with J gene TRBJ2-6, with 8 bases lining up with TRBD1. CDR1 and CDR2 from the germline V gene are LGHNA and YNFKEQ. V was clipped by 3 bases and J by 1 base; unmatched bases: 8. CDR3 length: 18 amino acids. The CDR3 nucleotides read TGTGCCAGCAGCCAGACCCCCGGGACAGGATCTGGGGCCAACGTCCTGACTTTC. It codes for CASSQTPGTGSGANVLTF.

The chain carries TRBV6-5 and TRBJ1-1; D remains ambiguous. CDR3 size: 15 residues. Germline V lookup: CDR1 MNHEY, CDR2 SVGAGI. V shed 8 bases and J shed 0 bases, with 16 bases lying between them. DNA for the CDR3: TGTGCCAGCCTCCCACGGGAAGGGATGAACACTGAAGCTTTCTTT. Translating gives CASLPREGMNTEAFF.

This chain links TRBV24-1 with TRBJ2-7; weak D call: TRBD2 (5 bases). V was cut by 4 bases and J by 9 bases, with 15 bases left in between. CDR1 is KGHDR, CDR2 SFDVKD, per germline. The CDR3 sequence is 13 residues long. The CDR3 loop reads CATSETPGAGQYF. The DNA for the CDR3 is TGTGCCACCAGTGAAACCCCAGGCGCGGGGCAGTACTTC.

This clone has only one observation. The J gene is TRBJ2-1, the V gene TRBV15; D might be TRBD2 (5 bases). Germline V gives CDR1 LNHNV, CDR2 YYDKDF (reference sequence). This CDR3 has 14 residues. V was pared by 6 bases and J by 2 bases, with 11 bases between. The CDR3 reads CATRNRETYNEQFF. In DNA form, the CDR3 reads TGTGCCACCAGGAATCGGGAAACCTACAATGAGCAGTTCTTC.

The chain carries TRBV2 and TRBJ2-7; 10 nucleotides agree with TRBD1. Germline V gene sequence: CDR1 SNHLY, CDR2 FYNNEI. CDR3 length: 12 residues. Germline trimming cut 10 bases from V and 4 bases from J; bases unmatched to any gene: 4. In DNA form, the CDR3 reads TGTGCCAACAGACAGGGGGCTTACGAGCAGTACTTC. Residues: CANRQGAYEQYF.

The V call is TRBV9, the J call TRBJ2-5; TRBD2 is a possible D gene (6 bases). The V and J ends lost 3 bases and 7 bases respectively, with 13 bases between them. Germline CDR1 and CDR2: SGDLS and YYNGEE. This CDR3 contains 13 residues. The CDR3 is CASSGGVSGTQYF. CDR3 sequence (DNA): TGTGCCAGCAGCGGCGGGGTTTCGGGGACCCAGTACTTC.

V and J are TRBV4-1 and TRBJ2-2; 11 positions agree with TRBD2. CDR1 MGHRA and CDR2 YSYEKL come from the germline V gene. Germline trimming cut 6 bases from V and 4 bases from J; bases unmatched to any gene: 13. The CDR3 runs to 18 residues. CDR3 in DNA: TGCGCCAGCAGACCGTCGATAGCGGGAGGGCCTTCCACCGGGGAGCTGTTTTTT. It codes for CASRPSIAGGPSTGELFF.

The chain joins TRBV5-4 to TRBJ1-4, with a weak D call TRBD1 (6 bases). Trimming took 0 bases from V and 2 from J, leaving 8 bases between them. In germline, CDR1 is SGHNT, CDR2 YYREEE (reference sequence). The CDR3 runs to 15 residues. The CDR3: CASSLGTATNEKLFF. The CDR3 DNA follows: TGTGCCAGCAGCTTGGGGACAGCCACTAATGAAAAACTGTTTTTT.

CDR3 in amino acids: CASSASSGGAYNEQFF. CDR3 sequence (DNA): TGTGCCAGCAGCGCCTCTAGCGGGGGGGCCTACAATGAGCAGTTCTTC. The chain uses TRBV7-9 and TRBJ2-1; 12 nucleotides align to TRBD2. The CDR3 spans 16 residues. Germline trimming cut 5 bases from V and 2 bases from J; bases unmatched to any gene: 4. Germline CDR1 reads SEHNR; CDR2 reads FQNEAQ (reference sequence).

The rearrangement joins TRBV7-8 to TRBJ2-2; 7 bases map to TRBD1. Germline trimming cut 6 bases from V and 0 bases from J; bases unmatched to any gene: 4. The germline V gene encodes CDR1 SGHVS and CDR2 FQNEAQ. The CDR3 has 15 amino acids. This CDR3 is CASRSTGANTGELFF. As DNA, the CDR3 is TGTGCCAGCAGGTCTACAGGGGCGAACACCGGGGAGCTGTTTTTT.

V usage is TRBV28 and J usage is TRBJ1-2, with D perhaps matching TRBD1 (5 bases). This CDR3 region has 17 residues. V was cut by 10 bases and J by 2 bases, with 26 bases left in between. Germline V gene sequence: CDR1 MDHEN, CDR2 SYDVKM. The CDR3 coding sequence is TGTGCCACCTCCCCCCAGTGGGAGGGGACGTTGAACTATGGCTACACCTTC. Protein product: CATSPQWEGTLNYGYTF.

The V gene is TRBV30, the J gene TRBJ2-1, with 9 nucleotides matching TRBD2. The CDR3 loop spans 16 amino acids. Trimming at V came to 2 bases and at J to 4 bases, leaving 9 bases not matched to a gene. CDR1 is GTSNPN, CDR2 SVGIG, per germline (reference sequence). DNA of the CDR3: TGTGCCTGGAGTCTAGCGGGGCTCTTAAAATACAATGAGCAGTTCTTC. It encodes CAWSLAGLLKYNEQFF.